The 31 T cell receptor beta chains reported below all come from one sample, sequenced in a study of T cells in tuberculosis. The protocol was immunoSEQ multiplex PCR, while the TCRdb copy is restricted to in-frame clones and leaves out a portion. The sample comprises tens of thousands of clones, 90% to 95% of which are singletons, and roughly 15% rests with the top ten. The sample consisted of PBMCs. The source of these receptors is a donor between 10 and 35 years old with latent tuberculosis or without tuberculosis infection. Some clones in this sample may be carry-over from other donors' samples.

This clone came up a few times. V gene TRBV27 combines with J gene TRBJ2-7, with D possibly being TRBD2 (6 bases). This CDR3 has 14 residues. Germline V lookup: CDR1 MNHEY, CDR2 SMNVEV (reference sequence). Trimming took off 5 bases at V and 4 bases at J, with 15 bases between the two ends. The CDR3 region is CASSRVGGGYEQYF. For the CDR3, the DNA is TGTGCCAGCAGTCGGGTCGGGGGTGGGTACGAGCAGTACTTC.

The rearrangement uses TRBV5-1 and TRBJ1-2, with 7 bases matching TRBD1. This CDR3 is 14 amino acids long. V dropped 4 bases and J dropped 6; count of bases not matched to a gene: 9. Germline CDR1 and CDR2: SGHRS and YFSETQ. The CDR3 loop is CASSPSTGPDGYTF. The CDR3 nucleotides are TGCGCCAGCAGCCCATCGACAGGGCCGGATGGCTACACCTTC.

This chain connects TRBV6-4 to TRBJ2-1, with D tentatively TRBD2 (6 bases). The germline V gene encodes CDR1 MRHNA and CDR2 SNTAGT. V gave up 2 bases and J gave up 0 bases, with 17 bases separating them. CDR3 length: 18 amino acids. CDR3 region: CASSDKQRARYSYNEQFF. CDR3 nucleotide sequence: TGTGCCAGCAGTGACAAACAGCGGGCCCGATACTCCTACAATGAGCAGTTCTTC.

The CDR3 region is CASSYTQNQPQHF. In DNA form, the CDR3 reads TGTGCCAGCAGCTACACGCAAAATCAGCCCCAGCATTTT. This chain links TRBV5-6 with TRBJ1-5; D not certain. The CDR3 is 13 residues long. Germline values: CDR1 SGHDT, CDR2 YYEEEE. V was trimmed by 3 bases and J by 4 bases, leaving 8 bases between them.

The chain combines TRBV28 with TRBJ2-3; TRBD2 might be the D (6 bases). V lost 8 bases and J 3 bases, leaving 21 bases between the germline ends. CDR3 length: 16 residues. CDR1 MDHEN and CDR2 SYDVKM come from the germline V gene. The CDR3 nucleotides are TGTGCCAGCCCCACGGCGAGCGGACTAATGACAGATACGCAGTATTTT. It is translated as CASPTASGLMTDTQYF.

The rearrangement links TRBV19 to TRBJ2-7; tentative D call: TRBD1 (7 bases). Trimming shortened V by 2 bases and J by 3 bases, and 14 bases separated the two germline ends. Germline V gene lookup returns CDR1 LNHDA and CDR2 SQIVND (reference sequence). This CDR3 contains 15 residues. CDR3 sequence (DNA): TGTGCCAGTAGTATAATGCAGGGGGGATACTACGAGCAGTACTTC. The encoded protein is CASSIMQGGYYEQYF.

V is TRBV11-1 and J is TRBJ2-3; D gene uncertain. Germline V CDR1 and CDR2: SGHAT, FQDESV (reference sequence). Trimming pared 4 bases from V and 6 bases from J, leaving 8 bases between. CDR3 size: 12 residues. CDR3 sequence reads: CASSSRSDTQYF. As DNA, the CDR3 is TGTGCCAGCAGCTCTCGGTCGGATACGCAGTATTTT.

The V gene is TRBV5-1, the J gene TRBJ1-5; possibly TRBD1 for D (5 bases). The germline gives CDR1 SGHRS, CDR2 YFSETQ. The CDR3 runs to 15 residues. Trimming left V 4 bases short and J 3 bases short, with 14 bases between. Here the CDR3 DNA reads TGCGCCAGCAGCCTGGGGGACTCTTCCAATCAGCCCCAGCATTTT. This gives the protein CASSLGDSSNQPQHF.

The chain has TRBV29-1 and TRBJ1-1; D might be TRBD1 (5 bases). The CDR3 loop spans 13 amino acids. The germline V gene encodes CDR1 SQVTM and CDR2 ANQGSEA. Trimming took off 5 bases at V and 2 bases at J, with 12 bases between the two ends. The CDR3 here is CSVMTAFNTEAFF. The CDR3 DNA is TGCAGCGTTATGACAGCTTTCAACACTGAAGCTTTCTTT.

The chain has TRBV19 and TRBJ2-3; 12 bases match TRBD2. CDR3 length: 18 amino acids. The V gene's germline CDR1 is LNHDA and CDR2 SQIVND (reference sequence). Trimming took 4 bases from V and 2 from J; bases not matched to a gene: 10. Written as DNA, the CDR3 is TGTGCCAGTAGTAACCCTAGCGGGGGGGCCTTCACCACAGATACGCAGTATTTT. Translating it yields CASSNPSGGAFTTDTQYF.

The chain carries TRBV4-1 and TRBJ2-1; the D gene is possibly TRBD1 (6 bases). The germline V gene encodes CDR1 MGHRA and CDR2 YSYEKL. This CDR3 comprises 17 residues. Between the trimmed V and J ends, which lost 0 bases and 8 bases, there was a span of 20 bases. The chain's CDR3 is CASSQDPQGAQSDEQFF. The CDR3 DNA reads TGCGCCAGCAGCCAAGACCCACAGGGTGCTCAATCGGATGAGCAGTTCTTC.

The chain joins TRBV2 to TRBJ2-2; D possibly corresponds to TRBD1 (6 bases). The V and J ends lost 7 bases and 5 bases respectively, with 11 bases between them. Looked up from germline, CDR1 is SNHLY and CDR2 is FYNNEI. The CDR3 has 13 residues. CDR3 nucleotide sequence: TGTGCCAGCAAAGGACAGTGGACCGGGGAGCTGTTTTTT. Amino acid sequence: CASKGQWTGELFF.

The rearrangement links TRBV18 to TRBJ2-5, with D perhaps TRBD1 (6 bases). This CDR3 has 15 amino acids. Per the germline V gene, CDR1 is KGHSH and CDR2 is LQKENI. V was clipped by 1 base and J by 6 bases, with 15 bases between them. CDR3 in DNA: TGTGCCAGCTCACCACTCTCAGGGGTCCATCAGACCCAGTACTTC. Protein: CASSPLSGVHQTQYF.

The chain couples TRBV21-1 to TRBJ2-1; the table calls TRBD2, which could not be checked here. TRBV21-1 is labeled a pseudogene. The CDR3 sequence is 20 residues long. In DNA, the CDR3 is TGTGCCAGCAGCAAAGCCCCGGGACTAGCTCAGCCCAGCTCCTACAATGAGCAGTTCTTC. Its translation is CASSKAPGLAQPSSYNEQFF.

The chain employs TRBV5-1 and TRBJ2-3; 11 bases are a match to TRBD1. Germline assignment: CDR1 SGHRS and CDR2 YFSETQ. Trimming removed 3 bases from V and 3 bases from J; junction bases left unmatched: 3. This CDR3 is 15 amino acids long. The CDR3 DNA is TGCGCCAGCAGCTCAGGGACAGGGGGTACAGATACGCAGTATTTT. Translation: CASSSGTGGTDTQYF.

This chain uses TRBV19 with TRBJ2-1; TRBD1 matches 7 bases. Germline CDR1 is LNHDA and CDR2 is SQIVND (reference sequence). This CDR3 has 15 residues. V shed 10 bases and J 1 base; nucleotides not matched to a gene: 10. The CDR3 here is CATRPGQSSYNEQFF. For the CDR3, the DNA is TGTGCCACCCGACCGGGACAGTCGTCCTACAATGAGCAGTTCTTC. Full variable domain (rest looked up from reference TRBV19 and TRBJ2-1): DGGITQSPKYLFRKEGQNVTLSCEQNLNHDAMYWYRQDPGQGLRLIYYSQIVNDFQKGDIAEGYSVSREKKESFPLTVTSAQKNPTAFYLCATRPGQSSYNEQFFGPGTRLTVL.

The chain carries TRBV7-8 and TRBJ1-3; D remains ambiguous. CDR1 and CDR2 from the germline V gene are SGHVS and FQNEAQ. CDR3 size: 16 residues. Trimming took 1 base from V and 0 from J, leaving 10 bases between them. The CDR3 protein is CASSLVPGNSGNTIYF. CDR3 coding DNA: TGTGCCAGCAGCTTAGTGCCGGGGAACTCTGGAAACACCATATATTTT.

The rearrangement links TRBV4-1 to TRBJ1-2; a weak D match, TRBD1 (5 bases). V lost 4 bases and J lost 4, with 16 bases in between. Germline CDR1 reads MGHRA; CDR2 reads YSYEKL. The CDR3 length is 15 residues. CDR3 amino acids: CASSPAGGMIYGYTF. The DNA for the CDR3 is TGCGCCAGCAGCCCGGCGGGGGGGATGATCTATGGCTACACCTTC.

V gene TRBV6-1 combines with J gene TRBJ2-3, with 9 positions matching TRBD2. Germline trimming cut 8 bases from V and 2 bases from J; bases unmatched to any gene: 5. The CDR3 has 14 amino acids. Germline CDR1 reads MNHNS; CDR2 reads SASEGT. Here the CDR3 DNA reads TGTGCCAGCGCAGAGCGGGGGGCCACAGATACGCAGTATTTT. It codes for CASAERGATDTQYF.

The rearrangement uses TRBV27 and TRBJ2-7; TRBD1 agrees at 8 bases. This CDR3 has 14 amino acids. Losses at the gene ends were 3 bases for V and 2 bases for J; bases not matched to a gene: 3. From germline, CDR1 is MNHEY and CDR2 SMNVEV (reference sequence). The CDR3 protein is CASSFGQGTYEQYF. The CDR3 DNA sequence: TGTGCCAGCAGTTTTGGACAGGGTACCTACGAGCAGTACTTC.

The chain is built from TRBV5-6 and TRBJ1-3; D ambiguous. The CDR3 runs 14 residues. Trimming left V 2 bases short and J 0 bases short, with 6 bases between. Germline V gives CDR1 SGHDT, CDR2 YYEEEE. CDR3 sequence (DNA): TGTGCCAGCAGCTTCGGGGTCTCTGGAAACACCATATATTTT. It specifies CASSFGVSGNTIYF.

V usage is TRBV4-1 and J usage is TRBJ2-1; TRBD2 is a possible D gene (5 bases). The V end lost 1 base, the J end lost 3 bases, and 7 bases lay between the germline ends. Germline V gene lookup returns CDR1 MGHRA and CDR2 YSYEKL. CDR3 length: 14 amino acids. Here the CDR3 reads CASSQGGLYNEQFF. The CDR3 coding sequence is TGCGCCAGCAGCCAAGGAGGACTCTACAATGAGCAGTTCTTC.

This chain links TRBV5-4 with TRBJ1-1; 8 bases match TRBD1. CDR1 and CDR2 from the germline V gene are SGHNT and YYREEE (reference sequence). Trimming at V came to 4 bases and at J to 4 bases, leaving 6 bases not matched to a gene. The CDR3 length is 14 residues. CDR3 nucleotides: TGTGCCAGCAGCGTGTCGACAGGGGCCACTGAAGCTTTCTTT. Translation: CASSVSTGATEAFF.

The chain employs TRBV14 and TRBJ2-1, with 14 positions matching TRBD2. Germline lookup yields CDR1 SGHDN and CDR2 FVKESK. The CDR3 is made up of 17 amino acids. J was trimmed by 9 bases and V by 5 bases; bases with no gene match: 12. CDR3 nucleotides: TGTGCCAGCAGCTTCAGGCGACTAGCGGGGGGGCAGATTGAGCAGTTCTTC. Translating it yields CASSFRRLAGGQIEQFF.

The chain links TRBV12-5 to TRBJ1-1; D not resolved. This CDR3 is 15 amino acids long. Deletions cut 4 bases from V and 4 bases from J, with 16 bases between. Germline values: CDR1 LGHNT, CDR2 FRNRAP. CDR3 sequence: CASGSPTLLSTEAFF. The CDR3 DNA sequence: TGTGCTAGTGGTTCCCCGACACTCTTGTCCACTGAAGCTTTCTTT.

V usage is TRBV23-1 and J usage is TRBJ2-7; D perhaps matches TRBD2 (6 bases). TRBV23-1 is an ORF for which the function is uncertain. V shed 0 bases and J shed 5 bases, with 26 bases lying between them. The CDR3 length is 19 residues. This CDR3 is CASSQSMSGCPPGDHEQYF. The CDR3 DNA is TGCGCCAGCAGTCAATCGATGTCCGGCTGCCCCCCGGGGGACCACGAGCAGTACTTC.

CDR3 loop: CASSPQGAQNTGELFF. CDR3 bases: TGTGCCAGCTCACCCCAGGGGGCCCAGAACACCGGGGAGCTGTTTTTT. This chain joins TRBV18 and TRBJ2-2; 8 positions match TRBD1. V shed 3 bases, J shed 1 base, and the junction held 4 bases outside the gene matches. The CDR3 spans 16 residues. In germline, CDR1 is KGHSH, CDR2 LQKENI.

This chain uses TRBV11-2 with TRBJ2-3; 10 bases fit TRBD1. The germline CDR1 and CDR2 sequences are SGHAT and FQNNGV. The junction had 17 bases not matched to a gene; V was cut back by 5 bases and J by 9 bases. The CDR3 is 17 amino acids. CDR3 residues: CASSLQSGTGAYGTQYF. The CDR3 coding sequence is TGTGCCAGCAGCCTGCAATCCGGGACAGGGGCCTACGGAACGCAGTATTTT.

V usage is TRBV4-3 and J usage is TRBJ2-7; D perhaps matches TRBD2 (6 bases). The germline CDR1 and CDR2 sequences are LGHNA and YSLEER. V was cut by 2 bases and J by 2 bases, with 25 bases left in between. The CDR3 contains 19 residues. The CDR3: CASSQQSPGPASVAYEQYF. Written as DNA, the CDR3 is TGCGCCAGCAGCCAACAGTCGCCGGGGCCGGCTAGCGTGGCCTACGAGCAGTACTTC.

The V call is TRBV20-1, the J call TRBJ1-2; perhaps TRBD1 as D (5 bases). V lost 4 bases to trimming and J lost 14 bases, with 11 bases between them. CDR1 DFQATT and CDR2 SNEGSKA come from the germline V gene (reference sequence). The CDR3 is made up of 9 amino acids. CDR3 nucleotide sequence: TGCAGTGCTATTAAGGGGAGGACCTTC. Encoded protein: CSAIKGRTF.

The chain recombines TRBV6-4 with TRBJ2-2; 11 nucleotides line up with TRBD2. This CDR3 is 15 amino acids long. Trimming took 3 bases from V and 7 from J; bases not matched to a gene: 4. Germline loops: CDR1 MRHNA, CDR2 SNTAGT. The DNA of the CDR3 is TGTGCCAGCAGTGAACTAGCGGGAGAAGGCGGGGAGCTGTTTTTT. Protein product: CASSELAGEGGELFF.